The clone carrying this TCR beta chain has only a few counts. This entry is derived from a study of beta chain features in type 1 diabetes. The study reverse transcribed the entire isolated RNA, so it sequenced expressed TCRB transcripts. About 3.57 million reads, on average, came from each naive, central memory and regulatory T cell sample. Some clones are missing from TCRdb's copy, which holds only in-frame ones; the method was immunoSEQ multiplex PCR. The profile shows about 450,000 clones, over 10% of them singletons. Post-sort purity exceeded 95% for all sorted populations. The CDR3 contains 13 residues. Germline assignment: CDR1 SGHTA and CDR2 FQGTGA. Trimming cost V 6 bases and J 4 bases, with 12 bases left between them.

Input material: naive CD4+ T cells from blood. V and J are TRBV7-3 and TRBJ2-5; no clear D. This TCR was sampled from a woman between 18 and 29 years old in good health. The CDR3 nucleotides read TGTGCCAGCAGTCCCAGTGGTTCAGAGACCCAGTACTTC. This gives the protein CASSPSGSETQYF.